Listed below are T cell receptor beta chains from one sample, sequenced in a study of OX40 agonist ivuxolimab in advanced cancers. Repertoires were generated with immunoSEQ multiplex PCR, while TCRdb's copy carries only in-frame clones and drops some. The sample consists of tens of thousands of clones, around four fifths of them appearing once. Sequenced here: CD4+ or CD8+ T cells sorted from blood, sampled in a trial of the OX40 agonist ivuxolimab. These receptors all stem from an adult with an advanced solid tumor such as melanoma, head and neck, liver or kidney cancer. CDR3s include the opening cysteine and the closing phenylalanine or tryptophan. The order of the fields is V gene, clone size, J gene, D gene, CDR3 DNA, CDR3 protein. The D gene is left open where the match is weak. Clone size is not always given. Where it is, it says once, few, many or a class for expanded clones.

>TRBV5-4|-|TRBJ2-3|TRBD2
TGTGCCAGCAGCTTGAGGACTAGCGGCACAGATACGCAGTATTTT
CASSLRTSGTDTQYF
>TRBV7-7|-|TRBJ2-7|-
TGTGCCAGCAGCTTATCAGGGCTCGGGCACGAGCAGTACTTC
CASSLSGLGHEQYF
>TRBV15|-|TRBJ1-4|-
TGTGCCACCAGCAGCCCTCCAACAACTAATGAAAAACTGTTTTTT
CATSSPPTTNEKLFF
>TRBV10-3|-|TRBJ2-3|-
TGTGCCATCAGTGTTGGGGTAGACACAGATACGCAGTATTTT
CAISVGVDTDTQYF
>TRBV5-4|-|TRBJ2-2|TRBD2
TGTGCCAGCAGCCCGCGGGGGAGACCGAACACCGGGGAGCTGTTTTTT
CASSPRGRPNTGELFF
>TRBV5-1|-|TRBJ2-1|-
TGCGCCAGCAGCTTGGTCGGGCCTGAAGCTGAGCAGTTCTTC
CASSLVGPEAEQFF
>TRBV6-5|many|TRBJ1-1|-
TGTGCCAGCTGGGGGCACACTGAAGCTTTCTTT
CASWGHTEAFF
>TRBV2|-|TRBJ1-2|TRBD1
TGTGCCAGCACCAGGACAGGGAACTATGGCTACACCTTC
CASTRTGNYGYTF
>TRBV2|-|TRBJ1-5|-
TGTGCCAGCAGCCGATCGGACGGTAGCAATCAGCCCCAGCATTTT
CASSRSDGSNQPQHF
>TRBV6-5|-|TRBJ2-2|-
TGTGCCAGCAGTCGCTCAGAGGACACCGGGGAGCTGTTTTTT
CASSRSEDTGELFF
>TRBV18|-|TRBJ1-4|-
TGTGCCAGCTCCTACCGGGACACGACTAACCCTAATGAAAAACTGTTTTTT
CASSYRDTTNPNEKLFF
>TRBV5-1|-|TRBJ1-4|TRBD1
TGCGCCAGCAGCTTCAGGGGGCGTGATGAAAAACTGTTTTTT
CASSFRGRDEKLFF
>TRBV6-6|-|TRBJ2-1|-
TGTGCCAGCATGGGGTCCCTCTACAATGAGCAGTTCTTC
CASMGSLYNEQFF
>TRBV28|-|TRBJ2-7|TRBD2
TGTGCCAGCAGTTCAGCTAGCGGGGGCTCCTACGAGCAGTACTTC
CASSSASGGSYEQYF
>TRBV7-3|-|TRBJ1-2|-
TGTGCCAGCGGAAGAGGCGGCTACACCTTC
CASGRGGYTF
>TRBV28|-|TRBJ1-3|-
TGTGCCAGCACACGCCTGGGAAGCTCTGGAAACACCATATATTTT
CASTRLGSSGNTIYF
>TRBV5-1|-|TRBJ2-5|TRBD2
TGCGCCAGCAGCACCGGGACTAACCTTTTGGAGACCCAGTACTTC
CASSTGTNLLETQYF
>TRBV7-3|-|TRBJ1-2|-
TGTGCCAGCAGCTTAACGTCGGCCGCTAACCACTATGGCTACACCTTC
CASSLTSAANHYGYTF
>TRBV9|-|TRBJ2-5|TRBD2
TGTGCCAGCAGCGTAGCGATTAGCGGGGGGGAGCAAGAGACCCAGTACTTC
CASSVAISGGEQETQYF
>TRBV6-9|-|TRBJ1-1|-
TGTGCCAGCAGAACCTGGGAGCTTGAAGCTTTCTTT
CASRTWELEAFF
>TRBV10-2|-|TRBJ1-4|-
TGCGCCAGCAGTGAGTCTTGGGGATCTAATGAAAAACTGTTTTTT
CASSESWGSNEKLFF
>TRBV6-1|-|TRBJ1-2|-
TGTGCCAGCAGGGGGGCTGCTAACTATGGCTACACCTTC
CASRGAANYGYTF
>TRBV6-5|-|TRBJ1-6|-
TGTGCCAGCAGTTCCCCACGCCGAACAGTCCCCCTCCACTTT
CASSSPRRTVPLHF
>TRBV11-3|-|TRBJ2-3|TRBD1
TGTGCCAGCAGCTGGGAAGGGACAGGTAGCACAGATACGCAGTATTTT
CASSWEGTGSTDTQYF
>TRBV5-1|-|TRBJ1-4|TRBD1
TGCGCCAGCAGCGGGGGACAGGGTAGTGAAAAACTGTTTTTT
CASSGGQGSEKLFF